What follows is one T cell receptor beta chain and its context. Original analysis: How many nucleated cells were present was estimated from reference gene primer amplification. Produced via immunoSEQ multiplex PCR; TCRdb's table is partial and in-frame only. V and J calls and clone size are as listed in that table; D and trimming were resolved from the DNA. Among about 220,000 clones, approximately 83% were seen once, and the ten largest hold around 4.6%. The record originates from a study of blood T cell repertoires in COVID-19. Study information: T cells, B-cell-depleted T cells, or PBMCs supplied cDNA or gDNA.

The CDR3 is 15 residues long. CDR1 and CDR2 from the germline V gene are MNHEY and SMNVEV (reference sequence). Trimming left V 2 bases short and J 5 bases short, with 15 bases between. The chain uses TRBV27 and TRBJ1-1; D is uncertain. The TCR comes from a woman between 50 and 59 years old who had been exposed to COVID-19. What was sequenced was PBMCs or T cells enriched from blood (not recorded which). The DNA for the CDR3 is TGTGCCAGCAGTTTAGATCCGGGAGGAAGAACTGAAGCTTTCTTT. Protein: CASSLDPGGRTEAFF.